The next 24 T cell receptor beta chains were all read from a single sample in a study of beta chain features in type 1 diabetes. Study-wide findings and caveats: Among all four CD4+ subsets, Type 1 diabetes patients had TCRB CDR3s that were moderately but significantly shorter.

Reverse transcription of all isolated RNA meant that expressed TCRB transcripts were sequenced. The repertoire was sequenced with immunoSEQ multiplex PCR; TCRdb's copy has only in-frame clones and lacks some. In the table there are 40,000 to 60,000 clones, 55% to 80% of which are singletons. These receptors are not linked to any known antigen. The sequenced material came from stem cell memory CD4+ T cells from blood. Receptors originate from a woman aged 25 to 39 with type 1 diabetes.

The sample holds a few counts of this clone. This sequence joins TRBV2 and TRBJ2-5; 7 bases fit TRBD1. J gave up 5 bases and V 6 bases, and 12 bases lay outside the gene matches. The CDR3 runs to 15 residues. In germline, CDR1 is SNHLY, CDR2 FYNNEI. DNA for the CDR3: TGTGCCAGCAGCAGCAGAGGGACAGCATATGAGACCCAGTACTTC. This sequence encodes CASSSRGTAYETQYF.

The gene calls are TRBV13 and TRBJ1-2, with D perhaps TRBD1 (6 bases). Per germline, CDR1 PRHDT and CDR2 FYEKMQ (reference sequence). The CDR3 is 13 amino acids. With 8 bases removed from V and 5 bases from J, the gap between germline ends came to 15 bases. In DNA, the CDR3 is TGTGCCAGCCTAGTGACAGGTGCGTATGGCTACACCTTC. This sequence encodes CASLVTGAYGYTF.

The V call is TRBV27, the J call TRBJ2-7; TRBD1 aligns across 10 bases. CDR3 size: 12 residues. CDR1 and CDR2 (germline): MNHEY, SMNVEV (reference sequence). The V gene end was trimmed by 6 bases and the J gene end by 7 bases; junction bases not matched to a gene: 3. The CDR3 sequence: CASRDRGREQYF. In DNA, the CDR3 is TGTGCCAGCAGGGACAGGGGGAGAGAGCAGTACTTC.

This chain joins TRBV7-9 and TRBJ1-5; 9 nucleotides agree with TRBD1. The germline V gene encodes CDR1 SEHNR and CDR2 FQNEAQ (reference sequence). This CDR3 contains 14 residues. Unmatched junction bases numbered 6, after V lost 5 bases and J lost 7 bases. The DNA of the CDR3 is TGTGCCAGCAGCCGGGACAGGGATAACCAGCCCCAGCATTTT. Its protein product is CASSRDRDNQPQHF.

This clone was picked up a small number of times. The chain couples TRBV29-1 to TRBJ2-5; tentative D call: TRBD1 (5 bases). The J call may be faulty, since TRBJ2-7 better matches the DNA end. Germline V gene sequence: CDR1 SQVTM, CDR2 ANQGSEA. The CDR3 spans 11 residues. The CDR3 DNA follows: TGCAGCGTTGTACAGGCCTACGAGCAGTACTTC. Amino acids: CSVVQAYEQYF.

V and J are TRBV5-1 and TRBJ2-1; the D gene is possibly TRBD2 (6 bases). The CDR3 has 15 amino acids. Germline CDR1 SGHRS, CDR2 YFSETQ. Deletions cut 0 bases from V and 3 bases from J, with 10 bases between. CDR3 coding DNA: TGCGCCAGCAGCTTGGACGGGAGCGGCTACAATGAGCAGTTCTTC. Protein product: CASSLDGSGYNEQFF.

This chain joins TRBV7-9 and TRBJ2-7, with 10 bases fitting TRBD2. The junction had 12 bases not matched to a gene; V was cut back by 4 bases and J by 3 bases. This CDR3 comprises 17 residues. Germline CDR1 SEHNR, CDR2 FQNEAQ (reference sequence). The CDR3 bases are TGTGCCAGCAGCTCCCTTATTAGCGGGAGGATCCTCTACGAGCAGTACTTC. Its protein product is CASSSLISGRILYEQYF.

The chain links TRBV23-1 to TRBJ1-2; TRBD1 is a possible D gene (5 bases). TRBV23-1 is sorted into the ORF group, with uncertain function. The CDR3 spans 13 residues. The V end lost 3 bases, the J end lost 2 bases, and 7 bases lay between the germline ends. CDR3 sequence: CASSHRQNYGYTF. The CDR3 nucleotides read TGCGCCAGCAGTCATCGACAGAACTATGGCTACACCTTC.

The rearrangement uses TRBV4-1 and TRBJ2-7; D remains unclear. The CDR3 contains 13 residues. CDR1 MGHRA and CDR2 YSYEKL come from the germline V gene. The V end was cut by 1 base, the J end by 5 bases, with 9 bases between. CDR3 residues: CASSQVSLNEQYF. The CDR3 region has the DNA TGCGCCAGCAGCCAAGTCTCCCTTAACGAGCAGTACTTC.

The sample holds a few counts of this clone. V is TRBV29-1 and J is TRBJ2-1; D is perhaps TRBD2 (5 bases). Trimming cost V 5 bases and J 13 bases, with 18 bases left between them. The CDR3 totals 12 residues. Germline V gives CDR1 SQVTM, CDR2 ANQGSEA. The CDR3 region has the DNA TGCAGCGTTCTTGGCCCTAGCTCAGTACAGTTCTTC. This codes for CSVLGPSSVQFF.

The V gene is TRBV5-1, the J gene TRBJ1-1, with a weak D call TRBD1 (5 bases). Germline V gene lookup returns CDR1 SGHRS and CDR2 YFSETQ. The CDR3 extends over 14 amino acids. Trimming pared 2 bases from V and 1 base from J, leaving 9 bases between. CDR3 loop: CASSFRVGNTEAFF. The CDR3 DNA reads TGCGCCAGCAGCTTCAGGGTTGGGAACACTGAAGCTTTCTTT.

The chain links TRBV5-1 to TRBJ2-1; weak D call: TRBD2 (6 bases). V shed 0 bases and J shed 3 bases, with 10 bases lying between them. The CDR3 runs to 15 residues. Germline V gives CDR1 SGHRS, CDR2 YFSETQ. CDR3 nucleotide sequence: TGCGCCAGCAGCTTGGGGTCGGGAGACTACAATGAGCAGTTCTTC. Its protein is CASSLGSGDYNEQFF.

The V and J genes are TRBV29-1 and TRBJ2-3; 13 positions match TRBD2. This CDR3 spans 16 amino acids. Germline V CDR1 and CDR2: SQVTM, ANQGSEA. The ends lost 1 base at V and 2 bases at J; junction bases unmatched: 3. The CDR3 region has the DNA TGCAGCGTTGAAGGAGGGACTAGCGGGAACACAGATACGCAGTATTTT. This translates into CSVEGGTSGNTDTQYF.

The chain links TRBV19 to TRBJ2-3; TRBD1 matches at 7 bases. With V trimmed by 5 bases and J by 1 base, 6 bases remained unmatched. Germline V gives CDR1 LNHDA, CDR2 SQIVND (reference sequence). CDR3 length: 15 amino acids. The CDR3 DNA reads TGTGCCAGTAGTGAACAGGGGTCGGGCACAGATACGCAGTATTTT. Translating gives CASSEQGSGTDTQYF. Variable domain in full (rest from reference TRBV19 and TRBJ2-3): DGGITQSPKYLFRKEGQNVTLSCEQNLNHDAMYWYRQDPGQGLRLIYYSQIVNDFQKGDIAEGYSVSREKKESFPLTVTSAQKNPTAFYLCASSEQGSGTDTQYFGPGTRLTVL.

The chain employs TRBV7-2 and TRBJ2-1; D not resolved. V shed 5 bases and J shed 4 bases, with 6 bases lying between them. From germline, CDR1 is SGHTA and CDR2 FQGNSA. The CDR3 loop spans 12 amino acids. CDR3 region: CASSLRYNEQFF. The CDR3 DNA follows: TGTGCCAGCAGCCTCAGGTACAATGAGCAGTTCTTC.

This rearrangement joins TRBV29-1 to TRBJ1-2; D unclear. The CDR3 spans 13 residues. With 6 bases removed from V and 7 bases from J, the gap between germline ends came to 18 bases. Germline-derived CDR1 and CDR2 are SQVTM and ANQGSEA. The CDR3, as DNA: TGCAGCGTCACCCAGCTGGGAGGTGGTGGCTACACCTTC. Translation gives CSVTQLGGGGYTF.

The chain uses TRBV6-6 and TRBJ2-7, with TRBD2 matching over 7 bases. The CDR3 loop spans 15 amino acids. The germline V gene encodes CDR1 MNHNY and CDR2 SVGAGI (reference sequence). J was trimmed by 2 bases and V by 9 bases; bases with no gene match: 13. The CDR3 nucleotides are TGTGCCAGTTCCTTGATAGCGGGTACCACCTACGAGCAGTACTTC. It yields the protein CASSLIAGTTYEQYF.

Comments on this clone: This CDR3 is also generated by other DNA sequences in the sample. The chain recombines TRBV10-3 with TRBJ1-1; D uncertain. The CDR3 has 15 amino acids. Germline V lookup: CDR1 ENHRY, CDR2 SYGVKD. The V gene lost 0 bases and the J gene lost 1 base, with 9 bases spanning the gap. The CDR3 region is CAISESRGSNTEAFF. The CDR3 DNA reads TGTGCCATCAGTGAGTCTCGGGGTTCGAACACTGAAGCTTTCTTT.

V and J are TRBV7-9 and TRBJ1-3; D unclear. Between the trimmed V and J ends, which lost 5 bases and 4 bases, there was a span of 12 bases. CDR3 length: 14 amino acids. CDR1 is SEHNR, CDR2 FQNEAQ, per germline (reference sequence). In DNA form, the CDR3 reads TGTGCCAGCAGCCCCCTCGGTACGGGAAACACCATATATTTT. Protein: CASSPLGTGNTIYF. Supplemented by reference TRBV7-9 and TRBJ1-3, the full variable domain reads DTGVSQNPRHKITKRGQNVTFRCDPISEHNRLYWYRQTLGQGPEFLTYFQNEAQLEKSRLLSDRFSAERPKGSFSTLEIQRTEQGDSAMYLCASSPLGTGNTIYFGEGSWLTVV.

Concerning this clone: The DNA is left out, because the CDR3 cannot be placed on it with certainty; the CDR3 is given as TCRdb lists it. This sequence joins TRBV21-1 and TRBJ2-7; whether TRBD1, the table's D call, matches the DNA was not checked. TRBV21-1 is annotated as a pseudogene. The CDR3 totals 17 residues, both ends included. This CDR3 reads CASSKGFGQGTYYEQYF.

V usage is TRBV11-2 and J usage is TRBJ2-3; no definite D call. The V end lost 5 bases, the J end lost 6 bases, and 15 bases lay between the germline ends. CDR1 and CDR2 from the germline V gene are SGHAT and FQNNGV. The CDR3 has 14 amino acids. CDR3 amino acids: CASSHAPRPDTQYF. DNA for the CDR3: TGTGCCAGCAGCCACGCACCGCGCCCGGATACGCAGTATTTT.

CDR3 protein: CASSLAPGGQETQYF. Written as DNA, the CDR3 is TGTGCCAGCAGCTTAGCGCCAGGGGGCCAAGAGACCCAGTACTTC. The rearrangement joins TRBV7-9 to TRBJ2-5, with TRBD1 identical over 7 bases. CDR1 is SEHNR, CDR2 FQNEAQ, per germline (reference sequence). The CDR3 spans 15 residues. The J segment lost 1 base and the V segment lost 0 bases, leaving 2 bases of the junction unmatched.

The V call is TRBV6-5, the J call TRBJ1-2, with 10 positions matching TRBD1. This CDR3 is 13 amino acids long. The ends lost 6 bases at V and 8 bases at J; junction bases unmatched: 6. The germline V gene has CDR1 MNHEY and CDR2 SVGAGI. CDR3 DNA: TGTGCCAGCAGAACCGGGACAGGGGTCGGCTACACCTTC. Translating gives CASRTGTGVGYTF.

V and J are TRBV5-1 and TRBJ2-3; maybe TRBD1 (6 bases). V shed 3 bases and J shed 1 base, with 9 bases lying between them. Looked up from germline, CDR1 is SGHRS and CDR2 is YFSETQ. There are 14 residues in the CDR3. CDR3 loop: CASSSAGGTDTQYF. In DNA form, the CDR3 reads TGCGCCAGCAGCTCTGCAGGGGGCACAGATACGCAGTATTTT.